A single sample is the source of the 27 T cell receptor beta chains below, sequenced in a study of identical twins. TCRdb reprocessed the 5' RACE reads via MiXCR and lists one record per CDR3 protein. The sample contains about 890,000 distinct CDR3 sequences, roughly an eighth of which appear only once. The sample was also linked to a second study, of yellow fever vaccine responses in identical twins.

Sequencing used PBMCs. These receptors all stem from a woman aged 18-29 years in good health.

Comments on this clonotype: A clone one base away is much larger, so this may be a read error. The chain joins TRBV6-1 to TRBJ2-6; 10 positions agree with TRBD1. Trimming cost V 10 bases and J 0 bases; bases outside gene matches: 6. The CDR3 consists of 16 residues. Germline lookup yields CDR1 MNHNS and CDR2 SASEGT. The DNA of the CDR3 is TGTGCCACCATGACAGGGGGCCTCTCTGGGGCCAACGTCCTGACTTTC. This encodes CATMTGGLSGANVLTF.

This clonotype was counted only a few times. The rearrangement uses TRBV20-1 and TRBJ1-1; D is possibly TRBD1 (5 bases). Trimming removed 3 bases at V and 6 bases at J, with 14 bases between. CDR3 size: 13 residues. Germline CDR1 DFQATT, CDR2 SNEGSKA (reference sequence). CDR3 DNA: TGCAGTGCTAGGGGGCAGGGCGTGGCTGAAGCTTTCTTT. Translating it yields CSARGQGVAEAFF.

This clonotype was observed a handful of times. The V call is TRBV6-1, the J call TRBJ2-3; possibly TRBD1 for D (6 bases). The germline CDR1 and CDR2 sequences are MNHNS and SASEGT. The V and J ends lost 5 bases and 0 bases respectively, with 18 bases between them. The CDR3 covers 17 residues. CDR3 loop: CASSNYPGRGSTDTQYF. The CDR3 nucleotides are TGTGCCAGCAGTAATTATCCGGGCAGGGGAAGCACAGATACGCAGTATTTT.

The rearrangement links TRBV6-1 to TRBJ2-7, with 12 bases fitting TRBD2. The CDR3 runs 14 residues. The V gene's germline CDR1 is MNHNS and CDR2 SASEGT. The CDR3 DNA reads as TGTGCCAGCAGTAGGACTAGCGGGACCTACGAGCATTACGTC. This sequence encodes CASSRTSGTYEHYV.

There are many counts of this clonotype. The V and J genes are TRBV5-1 and TRBJ2-2, with D possibly matching TRBD1 (6 bases). V shed 4 bases and J shed 1 base, with 11 bases lying between them. CDR3 length: 15 residues. Germline V lookup: CDR1 SGHRS, CDR2 YFSETQ. CDR3 DNA: TGCGCCAGCAGCCTATTGGGACAGAACACCGGGGAGCTGTTTTTT. Translated, it gives CASSLLGQNTGELFF.

This clonotype has a handful of counts. J is TRBJ2-5 and V is TRBV20-1, with 8 bases matching TRBD2. V gave up 0 bases and J gave up 2 bases; unmatched junction bases: 8. The CDR3 has 16 residues. The germline V gene encodes CDR1 DFQATT and CDR2 SNEGSKA (reference sequence). In DNA form, the CDR3 reads TGCAGTGCTAGAGATCGGGGCGGGGGGCCACAAGAGACCCAGTACTTC. Amino acids: CSARDRGGGPQETQYF.

The chain combines TRBV5-1 with TRBJ2-1; TRBD2 aligns across 12 bases. Trimming removed 2 bases from V and 7 bases from J; junction bases left unmatched: 7. Looked up from germline, CDR1 is SGHRS and CDR2 is YFSETQ. This CDR3 contains 16 residues. The CDR3 region is CASSLPLAGGNNEQFF. CDR3 nucleotide sequence: TGCGCCAGCAGCTTACCTCTAGCGGGGGGGAATAATGAGCAGTTCTTC.

There are a few counts of this clonotype. This chain connects TRBV20-1 to TRBJ1-4; D gene unclear. CDR3 length: 13 residues. The V end lost 8 bases, the J end lost 5 bases, and 15 bases lay between the germline ends. Germline lookup yields CDR1 DFQATT and CDR2 SNEGSKA (reference sequence). The CDR3 DNA follows: TGCAGTCCCTCGGACGGCGGGAATGAAAAACTGTTTTTT. It translates to CSPSDGGNEKLFF.

The V gene is TRBV6-1, the J gene TRBJ2-7, with 8 bases lining up with TRBD1. The CDR3 has 14 residues. Germline assignment: CDR1 MNHNS and CDR2 SASEGT. Unmatched junction bases numbered 5, after V lost 6 bases and J lost 1 base. DNA of the CDR3: TGTGCCAGCAGCCCCCGGGACAGGTCCTACGAGCAGTACGTC. As protein: CASSPRDRSYEQYV.

This clonotype was seen at least ten times. The chain couples TRBV29-1 to TRBJ2-6, with 8 bases fitting TRBD1. Germline V gene sequence: CDR1 SQVTM, CDR2 ANQGSEA. The V gene end was trimmed by 4 bases and the J gene end by 3 bases; junction bases not matched to a gene: 5. There are 15 residues in the CDR3. The CDR3 here is CSVATGGSGANVLTF. The DNA of the CDR3 is TGCAGCGTTGCAACAGGGGGGAGTGGGGCCAACGTCCTGACTTTC.

J is TRBJ1-4 and V is TRBV20-1; the D is unclear. Trimming left V 3 bases short and J 7 bases short, with 12 bases between. This CDR3 has 13 residues. CDR1 is DFQATT and CDR2 is SNEGSKA in the germline V gene (reference sequence). As DNA, the CDR3 is TGCAGTGCTAGCAAACTTCCAGGTGAAAAACTGTTTTTT. This gives the protein CSASKLPGEKLFF.

This clonotype occurred a few times. J is TRBJ2-3 and V is TRBV5-1; D remains unclear. CDR1 is SGHRS and CDR2 is YFSETQ in the germline V gene. V lost 4 bases and J lost 1, with 10 bases in between. The CDR3 runs 14 residues. The CDR3 is CASSRPRRTDTQYF. Here the CDR3 DNA reads TGCGCCAGCAGCCGTCCTAGGCGCACAGATACGCAGTATTTT. The variable domain in full, completed from reference TRBV5-1 and TRBJ2-3, reads KAGVTQTPRYLIKTRGQQVTLSCSPISGHRSVSWYQQTPGQGLQFLFEYFSETQRNKGNFPGRFSGRQFSNSRSEMNVSTLELGDSALYLCASSRPRRTDTQYFGPGTRLTVL.

This clonotype showed up just a few times. The chain recombines TRBV27 with TRBJ1-2; weak D call: TRBD1 (6 bases). The CDR3 has 14 residues. With 3 bases removed from V and 4 bases from J, the gap between germline ends came to 12 bases. Per germline, CDR1 MNHEY and CDR2 SMNVEV (reference sequence). The CDR3 loop reads CASSLGQGLYGYTF. The DNA of the CDR3 is TGTGCCAGCAGTTTGGGGCAGGGGCTCTATGGCTACACCTTC.

This clonotype was observed a few times. J is TRBJ2-1 and V is TRBV10-3; 7 positions agree with TRBD2. The germline gives CDR1 ENHRY, CDR2 SYGVKD. The CDR3 covers 14 residues. Losses at the gene ends were 8 bases for V and 5 bases for J; bases not matched to a gene: 9. The CDR3 DNA reads TGTGCCATCGGGACTATTCCTACACACAATGAGCAGTTCTTC. This sequence encodes CAIGTIPTHNEQFF.

The chain carries TRBV12-3 or TRBV12-4 and TRBJ2-1, with D possibly TRBD2 on 6 matching bases. CDR3 length: 14 residues. With 7 bases removed from V and 4 bases from J, the gap between germline ends came to 14 bases. This CDR3 is CASTREVRYNEQFF. In DNA form, the CDR3 reads TGTGCCAGCACGAGGGAGGTGAGGTACAATGAGCAGTTCTTC.

The rearrangement joins TRBV19 to TRBJ2-7; possibly TRBD1 for D (5 bases). CDR1 LNHDA and CDR2 SQIVND come from the germline V gene (reference sequence). V lost 1 base and J 6 bases, leaving 10 bases between the germline ends. This CDR3 has 13 residues. The chain's CDR3 is CASSIVGQPEQYF. The CDR3 nucleotides are TGTGCCAGTAGTATAGTGGGGCAACCCGAGCAGTACTTC.

The chain is built from TRBV29-1 and TRBJ2-1; the match to TRBD2 covers 8 bases. Trimming at V came to 4 bases and at J to 8 bases, leaving 13 bases not matched to a gene. The CDR3 consists of 15 residues. Germline V gene sequence: CDR1 SQVTM, CDR2 ANQGSEA. The DNA of the CDR3 is TGCAGCGTTGTCATGCTAGCGGGCATTTTCGATGAGCAGTTCTTC. This codes for CSVVMLAGIFDEQFF.

This chain uses TRBV12-3 or TRBV12-4 with TRBJ1-5, with unresolved D. The CDR3 has 16 amino acids. The V gene lost 4 bases and the J gene lost 0 bases, with 13 bases spanning the gap. The CDR3 is CASSSFPGYSNQPQHF. The CDR3 DNA reads TGTGCCAGCAGTTCCTTTCCAGGTTATAGCAATCAGCCCCAGCATTTT.

This clonotype turned up a few times. The chain combines TRBV12-3 or TRBV12-4 with TRBJ2-5; weak D call: TRBD1 (7 bases). V dropped 4 bases and J dropped 10 bases, with 22 bases sitting between them. CDR3 length: 15 residues. CDR3 residues: CASSSRQGMEGDQYF. DNA for the CDR3: TGTGCCAGCAGTTCCCGACAGGGCATGGAGGGGGACCAGTACTTC.

Only a few counts were recorded for this clonotype. This sequence joins TRBV27 and TRBJ1-6; possible D gene TRBD1, 6 bases. Deletions cut 6 bases from V and 7 bases from J, with 19 bases between. The CDR3 has 16 residues. Germline lookup yields CDR1 MNHEY and CDR2 SMNVEV (reference sequence). CDR3 sequence (DNA): TGTGCCAGCAGATGGGCGGGGGCGCTGGGGAATTCACCCCTCCACTTT. It encodes CASRWAGALGNSPLHF.

This chain connects TRBV27 to TRBJ1-1; possibly TRBD1 for D (6 bases). The CDR3 is 14 residues long. The germline V gene has CDR1 MNHEY and CDR2 SMNVEV (reference sequence). V gave up 3 bases and J gave up 5 bases, with 13 bases separating them. The CDR3 loop is CASSLQTTGTEAFF. The CDR3 nucleotides read TGTGCCAGCAGTTTGCAAACGACAGGAACTGAAGCTTTCTTT.

Only a few counts were recorded for this clonotype. The J gene is TRBJ2-1, the V gene TRBV5-5, with 9 bases identical to TRBD1. The CDR3 has 18 amino acids. Germline values: CDR1 SGHKS, CDR2 YYEKEE (reference sequence). V dropped 4 bases and J dropped 2; count of bases not matched to a gene: 13. CDR3 DNA sequence: TGTGCCAGCAGCGCCAGAACAGGGGGCCTCAATACCTACAATGAGCAGTTCTTC. As protein: CASSARTGGLNTYNEQFF.

This clonotype appeared a few times. This rearrangement joins TRBV29-1 to TRBJ2-1, with D hard to call. Trimming pared 6 bases from V and 4 bases from J, leaving 13 bases between. Looked up from germline, CDR1 is SQVTM and CDR2 is ANQGSEA. The CDR3 is made up of 13 amino acids. The CDR3 loop reads CSVFDLIYNEQFF. DNA of the CDR3: TGCAGCGTGTTCGACCTGATTTACAATGAGCAGTTCTTC.

V and J are TRBV10-3 and TRBJ2-7; TRBD1 aligns across 7 bases. V lost 10 bases and J lost 4; bases outside the gene matches: 10. The length of the CDR3 is 13 residues. Germline loops: CDR1 ENHRY, CDR2 SYGVKD. The DNA of the CDR3 is TGTGCCACACCCGGGCAGGGGGAGTACGAGCAGTACGTC. Translating it yields CATPGQGEYEQYV.

Only a few counts were recorded for this clonotype. The chain recombines TRBV5-1 with TRBJ2-7; 7 bases line up with TRBD2. Germline CDR1 is SGHRS and CDR2 is YFSETQ. This CDR3 region has 15 residues. V dropped 4 bases and J dropped 2; count of bases not matched to a gene: 9. In DNA, the CDR3 is TGCGCCAGCAGCACCATAGCGGGTTCAACCTACGAGCAGTACTTC. The encoded protein is CASSTIAGSTYEQYF.

The CDR3 reads CASSPRAGLETQYF. DNA of the CDR3: TGTGCCAGCAGCCCCCGGGCAGGACTGGAGACCCAGTACTTC. V and J are TRBV7-8 and TRBJ2-5, with D maybe TRBD2 (5 bases). The CDR3 runs 14 residues. Per the germline V gene, CDR1 is SGHVS and CDR2 is FQNEAQ. The V and J ends lost 5 bases and 5 bases respectively, with 15 bases between them.

V and J are TRBV29-1 and TRBJ2-3; 10 bases agree with TRBD2. CDR3 length equals 14 residues. J was trimmed by 4 bases and V by 4 bases; bases with no gene match: 5. Germline V lookup: CDR1 SQVTM, CDR2 ANQGSEA. The CDR3 bases are TGCAGCGTTGGCTCTAGCGGGAGCGCAGATACGCAGTATTTT. This translates into CSVGSSGSADTQYF.